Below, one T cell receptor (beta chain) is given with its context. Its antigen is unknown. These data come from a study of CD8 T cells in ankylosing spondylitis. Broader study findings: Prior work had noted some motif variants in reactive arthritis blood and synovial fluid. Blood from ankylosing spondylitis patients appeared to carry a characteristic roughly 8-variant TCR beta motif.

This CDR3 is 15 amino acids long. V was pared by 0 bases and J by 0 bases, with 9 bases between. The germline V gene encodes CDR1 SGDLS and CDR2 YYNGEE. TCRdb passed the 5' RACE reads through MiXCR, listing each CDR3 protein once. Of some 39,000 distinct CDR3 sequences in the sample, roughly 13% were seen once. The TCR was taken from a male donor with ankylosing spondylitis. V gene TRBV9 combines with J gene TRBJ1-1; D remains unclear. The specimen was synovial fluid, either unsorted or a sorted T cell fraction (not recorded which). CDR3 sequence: CASSVVVGMNTEAFF. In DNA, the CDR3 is TGTGCCAGCAGCGTAGTCGTAGGGATGAACACTGAAGCTTTCTTT.